This is a list of T cell receptor beta chains from one sample in a study of blood T cell repertoires in COVID-19. The protocol was immunoSEQ multiplex PCR, while the TCRdb copy is restricted to in-frame clones and leaves out a portion. The sample contains 98,000 or so clones, around 90% of which appear only once. The source material was peripheral blood. The source is a human donor in a cohort sampled during active COVID-19. Each CDR3 is given with its conserved first and last residue. The D gene is left open where the match is weak.

v_gene	d_gene	j_gene	CDR3aa
TRBV2	-	TRBJ1-6	CASSGRSSYNSPLHF
TRBV7-2	-	TRBJ2-3	CASSSGVVADTQYF
TRBV3-1/TRBV3-2	TRBD2	TRBJ2-7	CASSPRPGGYEQYF
TRBV5-1	-	TRBJ1-4	CASSRMGSQNEKLFF
TRBV28	-	TRBJ2-7	CASSLSQPSEQYF
TRBV11-1	-	TRBJ2-7	CASSQSYEQYF
TRBV28	TRBD2	TRBJ2-3	CASSLLTGTSGTDTQYF
TRBV9	TRBD1	TRBJ2-7	CASSVGTGDYEQYF
TRBV28	TRBD1	TRBJ1-5	CASRTGGAGNQPQHF
TRBV24-1	-	TRBJ2-7	CATSRTEGGLYEQYF
TRBV13	-	TRBJ2-5	CASSVMRESETQYF
TRBV6-1	TRBD1	TRBJ1-2	CASSGGQGRSYYGYTF
TRBV9	TRBD2	TRBJ2-2	CASSPLSGGAGELFF
TRBV10-1	-	TRBJ2-1	CASSESSSPRRNEQFF
TRBV7-9	-	TRBJ1-2	CASSFDTRNYGYTF
TRBV7-9	TRBD2	TRBJ2-1	CASSVKSGRGNEQFF
TRBV10-3	-	TRBJ2-1	CAISESRYSYNEQFF
TRBV7-9	TRBD2	TRBJ2-3	CASSRRWEGTDTQYF
TRBV7-3	-	TRBJ2-5	CASSLQGRRQETQYF
TRBV13	-	TRBJ2-3	CASSQRTTKTDTQYF
TRBV13	-	TRBJ2-1	CASSLESYNEQFF
TRBV4-2	TRBD1	TRBJ1-4	CASSQDPEGQYLEKLFF
TRBV5-4	-	TRBJ2-5	CASSGRQETQYF
TRBV4-1	TRBD2	TRBJ2-1	CASSRRTSGGGSYNEQFF
TRBV7-8	TRBD1	TRBJ1-2	CASSLGAGGQVYGYTF
TRBV28	-	TRBJ1-2	CASSSHRGGADGYTF
TRBV4-2	TRBD1	TRBJ1-2	CASTTDRVYSGYTF
TRBV2	TRBD1	TRBJ1-4	CASTGQGTHNEKLFF
TRBV19	-	TRBJ1-2	CASSIVAGQGYTF
TRBV11-1	TRBD1	TRBJ2-3	CASSPGQGSTDTQYF
TRBV28	-	TRBJ2-3	CASTSLGGNTDTQYF
TRBV7-8	-	TRBJ1-2	CASSSATYSLYGYTF
TRBV5-1	TRBD1	TRBJ2-1	CASSFSGQGAMNEQFF
TRBV7-6	-	TRBJ2-1	CASRPAGKSSYNEQFF
TRBV28	-	TRBJ1-1	CASSLLLSGGYTEAFF
TRBV19	TRBD2	TRBJ2-7	CASSPRAGNRHEQYF
TRBV5-4	TRBD2	TRBJ2-3	CASSLGGAGVTDTQYF
TRBV18	-	TRBJ1-2	CASSHSRGNYGYTF
TRBV5-1	TRBD1	TRBJ1-4	CASSYTGGPNEKLFF
TRBV28	TRBD1	TRBJ2-3	CASSRTRTGRSDTQYF
TRBV15	-	TRBJ2-5	CATSRDLGQRETQYF
TRBV28	-	TRBJ1-2	CASSGGGYGYTF